This TCR beta chain was captured by sequencing in a study of cytotoxic CD8 clonotypes in ibrutinib-treated CLL. Across the whole study: The sample average was approximately 250,000 productive templates and fewer than 95,000 productive rearrangements.

For this clone: The antigen is unknown.

The data were produced by immunoSEQ multiplex PCR, yet TCRdb's version contains in-frame clones alone and is incomplete. The data show about 250,000 clones, with 70% seen just once and 15% held by the top ten. Study findings and constraints: At the start, clonality exceeded age-matched healthy donors and followed circulating CD8+ T-cell counts.

As input for TCR beta libraries, around 2 micrograms of genomic DNA came from cryopreserved PBMCs. Looked up from germline, CDR1 is SGDLS and CDR2 is YYNGEE. Trimming cost V 3 bases and J 3 bases; bases outside gene matches: 5. There are 15 residues in the CDR3. Here the sequenced sample was PBMCs, taken after 24 months of ibrutinib treatment. The chain carries TRBV9 and TRBJ2-1, with 8 bases fitting TRBD2. This clonotype was obtained from a human donor with chronic lymphocytic leukemia. The CDR3 loop reads CASSASGTSYNEQFF. CDR3 sequence (DNA): TGTGCCAGCAGCGCCTCCGGGACTAGCTACAATGAGCAGTTCTTC.